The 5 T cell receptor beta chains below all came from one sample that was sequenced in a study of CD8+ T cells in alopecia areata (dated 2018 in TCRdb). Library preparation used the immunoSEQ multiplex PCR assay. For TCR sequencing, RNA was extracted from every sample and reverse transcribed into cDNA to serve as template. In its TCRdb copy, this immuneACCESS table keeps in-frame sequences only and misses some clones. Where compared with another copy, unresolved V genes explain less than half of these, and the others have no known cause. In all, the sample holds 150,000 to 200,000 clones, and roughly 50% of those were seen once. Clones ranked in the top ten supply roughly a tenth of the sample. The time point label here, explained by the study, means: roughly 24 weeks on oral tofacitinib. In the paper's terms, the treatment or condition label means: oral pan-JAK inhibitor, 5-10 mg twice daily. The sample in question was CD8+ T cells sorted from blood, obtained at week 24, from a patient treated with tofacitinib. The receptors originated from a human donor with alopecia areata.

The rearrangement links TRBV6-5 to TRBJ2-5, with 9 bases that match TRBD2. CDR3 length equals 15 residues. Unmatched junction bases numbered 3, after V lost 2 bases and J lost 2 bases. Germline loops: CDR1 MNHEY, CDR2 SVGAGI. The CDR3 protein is CASSYGAGGQETQYF. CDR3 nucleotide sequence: TGTGCCAGCAGTTACGGAGCGGGGGGACAAGAGACCCAGTACTTC.

As DNA, the CDR3 is TGTGCCAGCAGTTTGGCGGGGGACGAGCAGTTCTTC. Residues: CASSLAGDEQFF. This chain connects TRBV27 to TRBJ2-1; 7 positions match TRBD2. The V gene's germline CDR1 is MNHEY and CDR2 SMNVEV (reference sequence). The CDR3 is made up of 12 amino acids. The V gene end was trimmed by 3 bases and the J gene end by 10 bases; junction bases not matched to a gene: 3.

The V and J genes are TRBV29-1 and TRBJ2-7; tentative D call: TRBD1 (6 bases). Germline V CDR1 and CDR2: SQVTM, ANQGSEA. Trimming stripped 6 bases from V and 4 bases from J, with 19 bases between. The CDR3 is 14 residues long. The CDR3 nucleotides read TGCAGCGTGGGGACATCCCTGGACTTTTACGAGCAGTACTTC. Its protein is CSVGTSLDFYEQYF.

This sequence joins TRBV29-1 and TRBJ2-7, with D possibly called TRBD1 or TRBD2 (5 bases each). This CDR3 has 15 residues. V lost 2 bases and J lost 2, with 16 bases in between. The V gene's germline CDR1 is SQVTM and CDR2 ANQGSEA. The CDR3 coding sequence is TGCAGCGTTGAATCGCCGGGGACGGCCACCTACGAGCAGTACTTC. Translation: CSVESPGTATYEQYF.

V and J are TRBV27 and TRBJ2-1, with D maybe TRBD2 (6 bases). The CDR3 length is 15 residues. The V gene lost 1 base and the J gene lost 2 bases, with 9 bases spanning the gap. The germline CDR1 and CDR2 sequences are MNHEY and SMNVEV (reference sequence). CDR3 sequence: CASSLYGGTYNEQFF. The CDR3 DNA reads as TGTGCCAGCAGTTTATACGGGGGAACCTACAATGAGCAGTTCTTC.